This T cell receptor beta chain was captured in a study of identical twins (dated by TCRdb to about 2016). Some background on the complete study: To test whether fetal clonotypes persist, this study deep-sequenced TCR alpha and beta repertoires from monozygotic twins, from unrelated adults of various ages, and from cord blood. To rule out contamination, the twin experiments were replicated at different times with different library preparation protocols. Paper-wide results and their limitations: Compared with coincidental sharing between unrelated individuals, an excess of low generation-probability sequences was observed among out-of-frame TCR alpha sequences shared between twins. Because the same donors could not be followed over many years, conclusions were based on cross-sectional statistical analysis. Abundant cord blood beta clonotypes had fewer insertions, young adult naive repertoires showed a similar but weaker trend, and memory repertoires showed no such trend. In monozygotic twins, recombination models systematically underestimated out-of-frame TCR alpha sharing, but the models matched the sharing seen between unrelated individuals. Zero-insertion analyses could be partly confounded by invariant T cells such as MAIT and iNKT, though diverse VJ usage argued against such confounding for most clonotypes. A weaker excess of twin sharing was found in beta out-of-frame sequences because the signal-to-noise ratio was lowered by fewer shared sequences.

Receptor amplification or capture employed 5' RACE. Sequencing was carried out with an Illumina HiSeq 2000. A universal primer binding site was introduced by template switching, and a unique molecular identifier was present in the final cDNA, enabling accurate counting of TCR cDNA molecules. Specific primers in the conserved constant-segment region were used to synthesize first-strand cDNA for TCR alpha and beta chains. To control for contamination, every cDNA library was double barcoded, receiving both a SMART-Mk sample barcode and Illumina barcodes. TruSeq adapter sequences and Illumina sample barcodes were added in two successive PCR steps. Sequencing of the TCR alpha and beta cDNA libraries was done on the Illumina HiSeq platform using custom primers. The original pipeline was this. Raw reads were processed with MiGEC to extract unique molecular identifiers, and MiXCR was used to determine CDR3 positions. Recombination models were inferred per individual with the repgenHMM and IGoR tools using an EM algorithm. Shared clonotype analysis was performed with the tcR package in R, normalizing sharing by the product of cloneset sizes. Out-of-frame nonproductive sequences were analyzed to study raw recombination free of thymic and clonal selection effects. In-frame beta chains were kept once TCRdb had trimmed the public reads at Q25 with fastp and called clones with MiXCR. Identical CDR3 protein sequences are pooled into one entry, listed with their most common genes and DNA. TCRdb, rather than the study authors, made the V and J calls. The sample profile shows about 530,000 distinct CDR3 sequences; over 12% of them were found once. The ten largest make up less than 0.5% of the sample.

CDR1 and CDR2, looked up from the germline V gene, are KGHDR and SFDVKD. Trimming accounts for 9 bases at V and 6 bases at J, while the number of junction bases matched to no gene is 10. The CDR3 has 14 amino acids, counting the end cysteine and phenylalanine. Kept here is only the CDR3 DNA, which spans 42 bases and is read in frame from base 1. This clonotype has more than one count but fewer than ten. The target of this receptor is not known. Base-call qualities are not available, and no considerably larger clone is one nucleotide away. Every donor was a healthy Caucasian. Three pairs of female monozygotic twins, all aged about 18 to 30 years, were included in the twin cohort. Positive isolation kits from Invitrogen were used to isolate the CD4+ and CD8+ T cell populations. These data are also associated with another study on yellow fever vaccine responses in identical twins. From that second study: The authors reported that the T cell response to vaccination in identical twins appeared partly convergent and partly personalized. The study precisely tracked vaccine-responding T cell clones in identical twins.

Material for sequencing was CD4+ T cells sorted from blood. The TCR comes from a woman aged 18-35 years in good health. Rearrangement joined TRBV24-1 to TRBJ2-3, with 8 bases matching TRBD1. Here is the DNA: TGTGCCACCGCGGACAGGGTTGGTCGGGATACGCAGTATTTT. It is translated as CATADRVGRDTQYF.